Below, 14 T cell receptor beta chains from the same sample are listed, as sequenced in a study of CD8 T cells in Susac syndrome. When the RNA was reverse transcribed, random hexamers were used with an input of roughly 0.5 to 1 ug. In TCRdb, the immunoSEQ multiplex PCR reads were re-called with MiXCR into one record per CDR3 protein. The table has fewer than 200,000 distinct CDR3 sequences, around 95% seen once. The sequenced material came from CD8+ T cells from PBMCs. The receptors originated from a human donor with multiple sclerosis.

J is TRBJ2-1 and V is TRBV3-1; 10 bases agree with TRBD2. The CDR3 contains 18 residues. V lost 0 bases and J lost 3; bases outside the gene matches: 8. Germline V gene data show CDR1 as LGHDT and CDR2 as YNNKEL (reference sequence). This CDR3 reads CASSQELPSGGHYNEQFF. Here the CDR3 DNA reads TGTGCCAGCAGCCAAGAGTTGCCTAGCGGGGGCCACTACAATGAGCAGTTCTTC.

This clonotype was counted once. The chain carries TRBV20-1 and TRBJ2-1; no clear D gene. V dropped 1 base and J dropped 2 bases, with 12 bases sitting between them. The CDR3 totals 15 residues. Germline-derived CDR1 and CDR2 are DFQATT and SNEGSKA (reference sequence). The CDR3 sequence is CSARAWISAYNEQFF. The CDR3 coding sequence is TGCAGTGCTAGAGCCTGGATTTCGGCCTACAATGAGCAGTTCTTC.

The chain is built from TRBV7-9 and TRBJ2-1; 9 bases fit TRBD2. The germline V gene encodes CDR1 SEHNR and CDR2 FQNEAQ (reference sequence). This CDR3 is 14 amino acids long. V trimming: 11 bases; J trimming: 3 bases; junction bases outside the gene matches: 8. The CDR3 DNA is TGTGCCGCCAGTAGCGGGGGAAACTACAATGAGCAGTTCTTC. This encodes CAASSGGNYNEQFF.

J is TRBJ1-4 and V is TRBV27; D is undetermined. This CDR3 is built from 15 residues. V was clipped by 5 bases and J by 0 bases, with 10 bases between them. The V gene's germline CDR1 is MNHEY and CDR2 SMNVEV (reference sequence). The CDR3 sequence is CASSPYQSTNEKLFF. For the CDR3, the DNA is TGTGCCAGCAGTCCATACCAGTCAACTAATGAAAAACTGTTTTTT.

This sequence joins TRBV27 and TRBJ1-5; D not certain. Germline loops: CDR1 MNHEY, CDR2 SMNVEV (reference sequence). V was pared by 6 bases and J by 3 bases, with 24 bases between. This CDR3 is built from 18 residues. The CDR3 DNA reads TGTGCCAGCAGGAAACTAAGGACTCCCGGGGAATCCAATCAGCCCCAGCATTTT. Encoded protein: CASRKLRTPGESNQPQHF.

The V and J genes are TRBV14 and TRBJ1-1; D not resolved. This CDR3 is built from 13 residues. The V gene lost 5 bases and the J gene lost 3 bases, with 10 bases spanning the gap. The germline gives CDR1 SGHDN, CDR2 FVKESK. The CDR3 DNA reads TGTGCCAGCAGCTCGGCGGCATACACTGAAGCTTTCTTT. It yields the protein CASSSAAYTEAFF.

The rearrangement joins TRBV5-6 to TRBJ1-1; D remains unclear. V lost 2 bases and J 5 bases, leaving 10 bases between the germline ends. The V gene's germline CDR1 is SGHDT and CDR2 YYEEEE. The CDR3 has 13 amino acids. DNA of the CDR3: TGTGCCAGCAGCTTCAAGGAGCGTACTGAAGCTTTCTTT. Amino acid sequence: CASSFKERTEAFF.

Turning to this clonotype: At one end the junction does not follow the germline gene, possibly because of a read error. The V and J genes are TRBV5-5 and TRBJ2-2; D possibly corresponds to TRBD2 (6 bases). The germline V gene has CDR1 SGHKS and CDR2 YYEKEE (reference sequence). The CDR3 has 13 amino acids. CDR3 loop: CASSPHNTGGLFF. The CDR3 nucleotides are TGTGCCAGCAGCCCCCATAACACCGGGGGGCTGTTTTTT.

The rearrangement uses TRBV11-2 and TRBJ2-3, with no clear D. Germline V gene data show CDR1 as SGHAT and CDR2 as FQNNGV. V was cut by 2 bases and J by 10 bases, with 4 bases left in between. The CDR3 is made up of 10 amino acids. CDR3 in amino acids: CASSLTSQYF. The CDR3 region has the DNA TGTGCCAGCAGCTTAACTTCGCAGTATTTT. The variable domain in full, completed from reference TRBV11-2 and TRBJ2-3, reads EAGVAQSPRYKIIEKRQSVAFWCNPISGHATLYWYQQILGQGPKLLIQFQNNGVVDDSQLPKDRFSAERLKGVDSTLKIQPAKLEDSAVYLCASSLTSQYFGPGTRLTVL.

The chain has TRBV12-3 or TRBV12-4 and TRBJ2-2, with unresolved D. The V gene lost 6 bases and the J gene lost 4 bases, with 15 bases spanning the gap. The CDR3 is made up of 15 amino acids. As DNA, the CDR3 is TGTGCCAGCAGCCACGGAGTTTCGTCCACCGGGGAGCTGTTTTTT. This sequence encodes CASSHGVSSTGELFF.

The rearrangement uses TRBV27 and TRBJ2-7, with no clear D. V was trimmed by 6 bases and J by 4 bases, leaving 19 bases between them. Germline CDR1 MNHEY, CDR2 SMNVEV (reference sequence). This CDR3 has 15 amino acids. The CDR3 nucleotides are TGTGCCAGCAGCTCCCGGGCCATCCCTGGTTACGAGCAGTACTTC. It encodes CASSSRAIPGYEQYF.

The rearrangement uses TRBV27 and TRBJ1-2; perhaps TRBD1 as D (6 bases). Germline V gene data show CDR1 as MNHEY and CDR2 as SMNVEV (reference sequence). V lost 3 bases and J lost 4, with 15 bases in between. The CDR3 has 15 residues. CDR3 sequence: CASSFGGAPGYGYTF. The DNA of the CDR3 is TGTGCCAGCAGTTTCGGGGGGGCCCCCGGCTATGGCTACACCTTC.

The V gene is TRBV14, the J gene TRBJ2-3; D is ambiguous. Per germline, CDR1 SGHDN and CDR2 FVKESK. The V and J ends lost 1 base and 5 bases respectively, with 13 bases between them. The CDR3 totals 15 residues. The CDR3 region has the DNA TGTGCCAGCAGCCAAGGCTTGGGTATCGAAGATACGCAGTATTTT. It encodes CASSQGLGIEDTQYF.

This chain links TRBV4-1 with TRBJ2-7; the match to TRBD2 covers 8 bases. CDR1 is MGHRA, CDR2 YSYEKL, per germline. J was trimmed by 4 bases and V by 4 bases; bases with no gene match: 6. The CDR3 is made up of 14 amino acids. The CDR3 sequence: CASSLGLADYEQYF. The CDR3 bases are TGCGCCAGCAGCCTCGGACTAGCAGATTACGAGCAGTACTTC.